This T cell receptor beta chain was retrieved from a study of early T cells in non-severe SARS-CoV-2 infection. Study details: Unsorted whole blood bulk RNA was sequenced, with unpaired chains.

Separate cDNA molecules each had unique molecular identifiers attached to them. MiXCR, run by TCRdb on the 5' RACE reads, gives a single entry per CDR3 protein. The repertoire holds tens of thousands of distinct CDR3 sequences, with about 14% as singletons. This clonotype has a handful of counts. This TCR was recovered from an adult who was a healthcare worker with PCR-confirmed SARS-CoV-2 infection or an uninfected control (not recorded which). The sequencing used whole blood, collected at baseline.

DNA of the CDR3: TGCGCCAGCAGCTTGGAGGCAGGGGGCACTGAAGCTTTCTTT. This codes for CASSLEAGGTEAFF. The J gene is TRBJ1-1, the V gene TRBV5-1, with 7 bases fitting TRBD1. Trimming took 0 bases from V and 4 from J; bases not matched to a gene: 3. This CDR3 has 14 residues. CDR1 is SGHRS and CDR2 is YFSETQ in the germline V gene.